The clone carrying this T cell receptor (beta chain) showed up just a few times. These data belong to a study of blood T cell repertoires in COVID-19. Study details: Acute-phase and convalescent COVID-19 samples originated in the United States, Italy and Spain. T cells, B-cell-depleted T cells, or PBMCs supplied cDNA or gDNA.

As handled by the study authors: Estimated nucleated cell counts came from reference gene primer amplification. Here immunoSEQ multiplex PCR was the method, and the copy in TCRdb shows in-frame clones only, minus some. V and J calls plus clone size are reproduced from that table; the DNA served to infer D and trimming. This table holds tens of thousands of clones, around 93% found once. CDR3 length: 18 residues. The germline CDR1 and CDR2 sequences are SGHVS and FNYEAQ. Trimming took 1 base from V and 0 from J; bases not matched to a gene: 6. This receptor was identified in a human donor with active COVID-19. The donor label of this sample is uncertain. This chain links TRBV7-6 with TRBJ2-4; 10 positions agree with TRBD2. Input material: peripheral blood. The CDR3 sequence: CASSLVPTSGLAKNIQYF. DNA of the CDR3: TGTGCCAGCAGCTTAGTACCGACTAGCGGGTTAGCCAAAAACATTCAGTACTTC.